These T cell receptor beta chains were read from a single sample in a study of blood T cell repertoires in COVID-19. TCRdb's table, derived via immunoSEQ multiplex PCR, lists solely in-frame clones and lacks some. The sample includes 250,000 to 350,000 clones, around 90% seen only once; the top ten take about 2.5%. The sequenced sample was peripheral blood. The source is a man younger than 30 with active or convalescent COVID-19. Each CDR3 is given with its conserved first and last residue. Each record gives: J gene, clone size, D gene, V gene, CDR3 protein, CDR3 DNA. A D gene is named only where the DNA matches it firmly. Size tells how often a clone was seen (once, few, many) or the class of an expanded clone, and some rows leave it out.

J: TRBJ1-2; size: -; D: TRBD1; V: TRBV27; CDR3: CASRQQGWYGYTF; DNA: TGTGCCAGCAGGCAACAGGGGTGGTATGGCTACACCTTC
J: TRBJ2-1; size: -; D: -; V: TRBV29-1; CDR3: CSVNRVLNEQFF; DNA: TGCAGCGTTAACAGGGTCCTCAATGAGCAGTTCTTC
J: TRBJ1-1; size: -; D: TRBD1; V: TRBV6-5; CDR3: CASRTSQTGMAEAFF; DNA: TGTGCCAGCAGGACGTCTCAGACAGGGATGGCTGAAGCTTTCTTT
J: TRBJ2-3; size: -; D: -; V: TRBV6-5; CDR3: CASISGRSTDTQYF; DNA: TGTGCCAGCATTAGCGGTAGAAGCACAGATACGCAGTATTTT
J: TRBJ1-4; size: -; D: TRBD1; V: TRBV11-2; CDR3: CASGGTRDRDEKLFF; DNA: TGTGCCAGCGGTGGGACCCGGGACAGGGACGAAAAACTGTTTTTT
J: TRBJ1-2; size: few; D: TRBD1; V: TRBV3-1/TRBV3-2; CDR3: CASSRMGQGAWLNYGYTF; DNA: TGTGCCAGCAGCCGTATGGGACAGGGGGCTTGGTTGAACTATGGCTACACCTTC
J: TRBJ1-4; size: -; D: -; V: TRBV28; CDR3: CASSSYNEKLFF; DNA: TGTGCCAGCAGTTCGTATAATGAAAAACTGTTTTTT
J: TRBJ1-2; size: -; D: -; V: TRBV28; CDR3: CASSRDPQAAYGYTF; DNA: TGTGCCAGCAGCCGCGACCCCCAGGCAGCCTATGGCTACACCTTC
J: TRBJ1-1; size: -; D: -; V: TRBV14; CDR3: CASSQVQWTEAFF; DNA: TGTGCCAGCAGCCAAGTTCAGTGGACTGAAGCTTTCTTT
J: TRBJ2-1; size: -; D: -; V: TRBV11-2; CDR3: CASSLGGGSSYNEQFF; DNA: TGTGCCAGCAGCTTAGGCGGAGGGAGCTCCTACAATGAGCAGTTCTTC
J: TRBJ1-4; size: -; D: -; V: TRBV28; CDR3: CASSYSGYRRYNEKLFF; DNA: TGTGCCAGCAGTTACAGCGGATATAGACGGTATAATGAAAAACTGTTTTTT
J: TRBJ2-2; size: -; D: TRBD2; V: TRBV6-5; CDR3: CASGAGANTGELFF; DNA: TGTGCCAGCGGGGCGGGGGCGAACACCGGGGAGCTGTTTTTT
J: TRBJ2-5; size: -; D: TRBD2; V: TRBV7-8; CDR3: CASSLGRGLAGGRETQYF; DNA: TGTGCCAGCAGCTTAGGGCGGGGACTAGCGGGGGGGCGAGAGACCCAGTACTTC
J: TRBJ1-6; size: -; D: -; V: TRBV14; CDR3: CASSPWRNNSPLHF; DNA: TGTGCCAGCAGCCCCTGGAGGAATAATTCACCCCTCCACTTT
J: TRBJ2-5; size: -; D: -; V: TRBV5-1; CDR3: CASRRDTQETQYF; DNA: TGCGCCAGCAGGAGAGACACACAAGAGACCCAGTACTTC
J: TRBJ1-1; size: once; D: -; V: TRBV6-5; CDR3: CASSYSLGGRTEAFF; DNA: TGTGCCAGCAGTTACTCACTGGGGGGTAGAACTGAAGCTTTCTTT
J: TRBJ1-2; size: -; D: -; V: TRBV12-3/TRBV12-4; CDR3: CASSSGQSYGYTF; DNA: TGTGCCAGCAGCTCCGGACAGAGCTATGGCTACACCTTC
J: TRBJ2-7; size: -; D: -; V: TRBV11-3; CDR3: CASSFAAQGYEQYF; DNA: TGTGCCAGCAGCTTTGCGGCCCAGGGATACGAGCAGTACTTC
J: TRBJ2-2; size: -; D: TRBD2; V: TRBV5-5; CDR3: CASSLAGSGSKTGELFF; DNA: TGTGCCAGCAGCTTGGCCGGTAGCGGGAGTAAGACCGGGGAGCTGTTTTTT
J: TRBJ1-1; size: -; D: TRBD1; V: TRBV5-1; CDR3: CASSQGGGQAFF; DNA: TGCGCCAGCAGCCAGGGGGGCGGCCAAGCTTTCTTT
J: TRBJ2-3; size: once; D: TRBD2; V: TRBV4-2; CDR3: CASSPPTSGSTDTQYF; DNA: TGTGCCAGCAGCCCCCCGACTAGCGGGAGTACAGATACGCAGTATTTT
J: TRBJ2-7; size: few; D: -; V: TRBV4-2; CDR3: CASSQASGGAYEQYF; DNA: TGTGCCAGCAGCCAAGCAAGCGGAGGGGCCTACGAGCAGTACTTC
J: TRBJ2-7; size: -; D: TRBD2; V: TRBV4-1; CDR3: CASSQEGLAGGPSGYEQYF; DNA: TGCGCCAGCAGCCAAGAGGGACTAGCGGGAGGGCCTTCTGGCTACGAGCAGTACTTC
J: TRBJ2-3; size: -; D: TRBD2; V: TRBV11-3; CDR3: CASSLGEGDTQYF; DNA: TGTGCCAGCAGCTTAGGGGAGGGAGATACGCAGTATTTT
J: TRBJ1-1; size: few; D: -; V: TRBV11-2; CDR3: CASSLDVGGTEAFF; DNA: TGTGCCAGCAGCTTAGATGTAGGGGGAACTGAAGCTTTCTTT
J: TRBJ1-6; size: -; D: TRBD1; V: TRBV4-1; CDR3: CASSQSRTGPGSPLHF; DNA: TGCGCCAGCAGCCAATCCCGGACAGGGCCTGGTTCACCCCTCCACTTT
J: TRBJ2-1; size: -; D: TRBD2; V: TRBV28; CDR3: CASRLSGLAGGYSYNEQFF; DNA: TGTGCCAGCAGACTATCGGGACTAGCGGGAGGTTACTCCTACAATGAGCAGTTCTTC
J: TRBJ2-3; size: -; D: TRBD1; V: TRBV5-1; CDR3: CASWGQSTDTQYF; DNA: TGCGCCAGCTGGGGACAGTCTACAGATACGCAGTATTTT
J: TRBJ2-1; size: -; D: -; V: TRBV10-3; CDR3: CAISDPRHRVIGEQFF; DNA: TGTGCCATCAGTGATCCCCGGCACAGGGTAATTGGTGAGCAGTTCTTC
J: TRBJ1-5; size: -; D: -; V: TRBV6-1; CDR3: CASSALSGTDSNQPQHF; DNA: TGTGCCAGCAGTGCACTCTCGGGAACCGATAGCAATCAGCCCCAGCATTTT
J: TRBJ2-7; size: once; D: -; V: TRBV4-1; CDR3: CASSRGHGYEQYF; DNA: TGCGCCAGCAGCCGTGGACACGGCTACGAGCAGTACTTC
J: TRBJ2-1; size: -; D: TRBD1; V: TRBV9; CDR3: CASSVDIIGQGAGEQFF; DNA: TGTGCCAGCAGCGTAGATATTATAGGACAGGGCGCGGGTGAGCAGTTCTTC
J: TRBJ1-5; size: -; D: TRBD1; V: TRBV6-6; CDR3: CASSPLFWDRRYQPQHF; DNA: TGTGCCAGCAGTCCACTCTTTTGGGACAGGAGATATCAGCCCCAGCATTTT
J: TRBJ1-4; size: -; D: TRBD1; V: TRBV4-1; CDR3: CASRATQDRVRGEKLFF; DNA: TGCGCCAGCAGGGCAACGCAGGACAGGGTTCGTGGAGAAAAACTGTTTTTT
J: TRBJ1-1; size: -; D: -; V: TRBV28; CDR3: CASREGSEGRDTEAFF; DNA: TGTGCCAGCAGAGAAGGGTCAGAAGGGCGGGACACTGAAGCTTTCTTT
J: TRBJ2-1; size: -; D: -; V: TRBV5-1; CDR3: CASSWDTYNEQFF; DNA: TGCGCCAGCAGCTGGGACACCTACAATGAGCAGTTCTTC
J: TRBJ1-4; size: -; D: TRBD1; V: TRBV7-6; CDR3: CASSLRPGGKGDEKLFF; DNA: TGTGCCAGCAGCTTAAGGCCAGGGGGCAAGGGGGATGAAAAACTGTTTTTT
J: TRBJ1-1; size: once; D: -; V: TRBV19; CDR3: CASSAKVGGTEAFF; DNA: TGTGCCAGTAGTGCGAAGGTAGGGGGCACTGAAGCTTTCTTT
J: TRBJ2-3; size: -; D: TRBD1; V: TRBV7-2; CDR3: CASSLGARGTDTQYF; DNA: TGTGCCAGCAGCTTAGGTGCCAGGGGGACAGATACGCAGTATTTT
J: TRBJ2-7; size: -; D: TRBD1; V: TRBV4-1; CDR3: CASSQDIVRGPDEQYF; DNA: TGCGCCAGCAGCCAAGATATAGTCAGGGGGCCTGACGAGCAGTACTTC
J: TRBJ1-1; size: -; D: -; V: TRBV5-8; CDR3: CASSLYGVRAGTEAFF; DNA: TGTGCCAGCAGCTTGTACGGGGTCCGGGCGGGCACTGAAGCTTTCTTT
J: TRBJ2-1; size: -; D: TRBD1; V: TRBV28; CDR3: CASSLGTDYNEQFF; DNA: TGTGCCAGCAGTTTGGGGACAGACTACAATGAGCAGTTCTTC
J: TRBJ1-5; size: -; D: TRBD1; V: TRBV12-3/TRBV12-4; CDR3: CASSGQGAQPQHF; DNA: TGTGCCAGCAGCGGACAGGGGGCTCAGCCCCAGCATTTT
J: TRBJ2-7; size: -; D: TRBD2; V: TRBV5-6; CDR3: CASSLVSAGGFYEQYF; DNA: TGTGCCAGCAGCTTGGTATCAGCGGGAGGGTTTTACGAGCAGTACTTC
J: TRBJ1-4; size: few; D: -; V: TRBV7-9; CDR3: CASSSQGNEKLFF; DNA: TGTGCCAGCAGCTCACAGGGAAACGAAAAACTGTTTTTT
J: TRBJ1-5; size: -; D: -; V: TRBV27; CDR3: CASSSHLGGNSNQPQHF; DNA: TGTGCCAGCAGTTCCCACTTGGGGGGGAATAGCAATCAGCCCCAGCATTTT
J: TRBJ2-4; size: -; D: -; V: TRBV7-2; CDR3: CASSLPGKNIQYF; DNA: TGTGCCAGCAGCTTACCAGGAAAAAACATTCAGTACTTC
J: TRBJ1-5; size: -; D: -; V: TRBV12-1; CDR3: CASSLTGESNQPQHF; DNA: TGTGCCAGCAGCTTGACAGGGGAGAGCAATCAGCCCCAGCATTTT
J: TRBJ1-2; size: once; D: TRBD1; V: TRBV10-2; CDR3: CASSETKNPWDRSRYGYTF; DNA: TGCGCCAGCAGTGAGACCAAGAATCCATGGGACAGGTCTAGGTATGGCTACACCTTC
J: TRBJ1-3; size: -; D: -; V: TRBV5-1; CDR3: CASSLGRQANTIYF; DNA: TGCGCCAGCAGCTTAGGTCGCCAGGCAAACACCATATATTTT
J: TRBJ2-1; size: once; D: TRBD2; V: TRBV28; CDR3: CASSLSLAGGGEQFF; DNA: TGTGCCAGCAGTTTAAGTCTAGCGGGAGGGGGTGAGCAGTTCTTC
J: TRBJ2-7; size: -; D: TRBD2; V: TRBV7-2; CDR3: CASSLEAGGHYEQYF; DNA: TGTGCCAGCAGCTTAGAGGCGGGAGGTCATTACGAGCAGTACTTC